This T cell receptor (beta chain) was sequenced during a study of blood T cell repertoires in COVID-19. Clones were sequenced by immunoSEQ multiplex PCR, and TCRdb holds only the in-frame ones, with some missing. The data show 250,000 to 350,000 clones, 65% to 90% seen once. This CDR3 region has 13 residues. The V gene's germline CDR1 is SGHDT and CDR2 YYEEEE. Cohort 3 donors were reported recovered after two negative PCRs, clearance, or symptom resolution. The table lists this clone with a count of one. Germline is not matched at one junction end, which may reflect a read error. This TCR derives from a young woman who had recovered from COVID-19. The chain uses TRBV5-6 and TRBJ2-7; 13 nucleotides align to TRBD2. The specimen was PBMCs or T cells enriched from blood (not recorded which). CDR3 coding DNA: TGTGCCAGCAGCTTGGCCGACGGACTAGCGGGAGTATGG. This translates into CASSLADGLAGVW.